This T cell receptor (beta chain) was profiled in a study of T cells in tumors after PD-1 blockade. The overall study: Either cemiplimab 350 mg every 2 weeks or pembrolizumab 200 mg every 3 weeks was given. Daily vismodegib 150 mg continued in a subset of anti-PD-1-treated patients.

The repertoire was sequenced with immunoSEQ multiplex PCR; TCRdb's copy has only in-frame clones and lacks some. The sample has 14,000 to 15,000 clones, over 75% seen once. Between the trimmed V and J ends, which lost 0 bases and 3 bases, there was a span of 12 bases. The CDR3 loop spans 15 amino acids. Germline CDR1 reads MNHEY; CDR2 reads SVGAGI. The chain joins TRBV6-5 to TRBJ2-7, with D maybe TRBD2 (6 bases). This TCR derives from a human donor with basal cell carcinoma. This sample comprised PBMCs, obtained after anti-PD-1 treatment. The CDR3 is CASSYSVGLIYEQYF. CDR3 DNA: TGTGCCAGCAGTTACTCGGTGGGACTGATCTACGAGCAGTACTTC.